The rows below give T cell receptor beta chains drawn from one sample of a study of cytomegalovirus exposure and HLA in healthy donors. Sequenced by immunoSEQ multiplex PCR; TCRdb stores in-frame clones only, minus some. The table has 85,000 to 120,000 clones, roughly 85% seen once; the top ten hold approximately 2.4%. Sequencing used PBMCs. The receptors originated from a man aged 40-49 years in good health and CMV-seronegative. CDR3s include the opening cysteine and the closing phenylalanine or tryptophan.

v_call: TRBV29-1
j_call: TRBJ2-2
cdr3_aa: CSVPGAGAGELFF

v_call: TRBV6-1
j_call: TRBJ2-7
cdr3_aa: CASSEAPAGANEQYF

v_call: TRBV28
j_call: TRBJ1-5
cdr3_aa: CASRSTGDQPQHF

v_call: TRBV30
j_call: TRBJ1-1
cdr3_aa: CAWDRGRSNPEAFF

v_call: TRBV7-8
j_call: TRBJ2-3
cdr3_aa: CASRRSGLVGTDTQYF

v_call: TRBV9
j_call: TRBJ2-7
cdr3_aa: CASSVEVGGGGYEQYF

v_call: TRBV9
j_call: TRBJ2-5
cdr3_aa: CASSVGLAGGETQYF

v_call: TRBV4-2
j_call: TRBJ2-5
cdr3_aa: CASSQGYMTGGQETQYF

v_call: TRBV9
j_call: TRBJ2-5
cdr3_aa: CASSSSITGPQETQYF

v_call: TRBV9
j_call: TRBJ2-6
cdr3_aa: CASSDRARSGANVLTF

v_call: TRBV7-8
j_call: TRBJ2-7
cdr3_aa: CASSSGQFSYEQYF

v_call: TRBV27
j_call: TRBJ1-2
cdr3_aa: CASSPQGHGYTF

v_call: TRBV5-6
j_call: TRBJ2-7
cdr3_aa: CASSLGLAGFEQYF

v_call: TRBV6-6
j_call: TRBJ2-3
cdr3_aa: CASSPGGSRDTQYF